This T cell receptor beta chain derives from a study of blood T cell repertoires in COVID-19. Looking at the study overall: COVID-19 samples, acute and convalescent, were from the United States, Italy and Spain. PBMCs, B-cell-depleted T cells, or T cells were the source of the cDNA or gDNA that made up the material.

CDR1 MDHEN and CDR2 SYDVKM come from the germline V gene. V lost 2 bases and J lost 3, with 13 bases in between. This CDR3 spans 15 amino acids. This clone was seen just once. Sequencing used immunoSEQ multiplex PCR; TCRdb keeps in-frame clones, though not all of them. The profile shows fewer than 250,000 clones, about 83% of them singletons. The receptor's source is a woman of 80 years or more with COVID-19, enrolled during active disease. The rearrangement links TRBV28 to TRBJ1-2; perhaps TRBD1 as D (5 bases). The sequencing input was peripheral blood. CDR3 in amino acids: CASSLGGTGDYGYTF. The CDR3 DNA follows: TGTGCCAGCAGTTTAGGGGGGACGGGGGACTATGGCTACACCTTC.